This TCR beta chain was identified in a study of T cells in Graves' hyperthyroidism and ophthalmopathy. Study-level findings and limits: With a median lead of roughly 6.2 months before onset, the model predicted ophthalmopathy. Expanded thyroid clonotypes (above 0.001) were mostly also found in blood.

V lost 7 bases and J lost 1, with 10 bases in between. The CDR3 spans 13 residues. Lactation, pregnancy, other autoimmune disease or uncontrolled infection excluded patients. It was roughly 10 ml of fresh peripheral blood that supplied the PBMCs. RNA transcripts yielded amplified TCR beta CDR3 regions. The TCR CDR3 was amplified in a first-round RT-PCR using the HTBI primer set. Each CDR3 protein is one row after TCRdb ran MiXCR on the multiplex PCR reads. The sample records about 610,000 distinct CDR3 sequences, about a sixth being singletons. This clonotype was seen at least ten times. What it recognizes is unknown.

Sequencing was carried out using blood. The origin of this receptor is a woman in her 40s with Graves' ophthalmopathy. The chain is built from TRBV12-3 or TRBV12-4 and TRBJ1-1, with a possible D match to TRBD1 (5 bases). As DNA, the CDR3 is TGTGCCAGCACCCCGGGACGGAACACTGAAGCTTTCTTT. Residues: CASTPGRNTEAFF.